This T cell receptor (beta chain) was captured in a study of cytomegalovirus exposure and HLA in healthy donors. Overall study findings and caveats: For presence/absence analyses, sequencing depth was assumed to be roughly uniform across donors. Most TCR sequences were rare, but some public TCRs occurred in many donors. It was shown in a later analysis that HLA-associated TCR beta chains were more clonally expanded than other, equally common chains.

The CDR3 loop spans 13 amino acids. In germline, CDR1 is SQVTM, CDR2 ANQGSEA. The PCR used 60 Vbeta and 13 Jbeta primers. Assay: immunoSEQ multiplex PCR; the TCRdb copy retains only in-frame clones and omits some. The sample includes around 100,000 clones, 78% seen only once; the top ten take 4.1%. This clone was seen once. Its antigen remains unknown. The sequencing sample was made of PBMCs. The receptor's source is a woman aged 40 to 55 in good health and CMV-seropositive. The chain recombines TRBV29-1 with TRBJ2-5, with 7 bases fitting TRBD1. The better agreement between TRBJ2-7 and the DNA end casts doubt on the J call. The CDR3: CSVGTARSYEQYF. Written as DNA, the CDR3 is TGCAGCGTCGGGACAGCCCGCTCCTACGAGCAGTACTTC.